The next 28 T cell receptor beta chains were all read from a single sample in a study of blood T cell repertoires in COVID-19. Some clones are missing from TCRdb's copy, which holds only in-frame ones; the method was immunoSEQ multiplex PCR. The table lists 150,000 to 200,000 clones, around 85% of them singletons. Material: peripheral blood. The receptors were gathered from a human donor in a cohort sampled during active COVID-19.

The rearrangement links TRBV2 to TRBJ1-2; 7 bases align to TRBD1. The CDR3 spans 15 residues. The V and J ends lost 2 bases and 3 bases, in that order; junction bases with no gene match: 6. Germline CDR1 is SNHLY and CDR2 is FYNNEI. The CDR3 coding sequence is TGTGCCAGCAGTGAACGGGACAGAAGGGACTATGGCTACACCTTC. It translates to CASSERDRRDYGYTF.

Only a few counts were recorded for this clone. The gene calls are TRBV19 and TRBJ1-4; 11 nucleotides align to TRBD1. Unmatched junction bases numbered 6, after V lost 4 bases and J lost 5 bases. The CDR3 consists of 16 residues. Germline V gene lookup returns CDR1 LNHDA and CDR2 SQIVND (reference sequence). In DNA, the CDR3 is TGTGCCAGTAGTACACTTCGGACAGGGGGCAATGAAAAACTGTTTTTT. Protein: CASSTLRTGGNEKLFF.

The rearrangement links TRBV4-3 to TRBJ1-1; 11 positions agree with TRBD1. V shed 4 bases and J 3 bases; nucleotides not matched to a gene: 7. CDR3 size: 16 residues. CDR1 and CDR2 from the germline V gene are LGHNA and YSLEER. The CDR3 sequence is CASSLGTGGGYTEAFF. CDR3 DNA sequence: TGCGCCAGCAGCCTCGGGACAGGGGGTGGGTACACTGAAGCTTTCTTT.

This chain uses TRBV7-2 with TRBJ2-5; 11 bases fit TRBD2. The CDR3 runs 18 residues. CDR1 and CDR2 (germline): SGHTA, FQGNSA. Trimming removed 5 bases from V and 5 bases from J; junction bases left unmatched: 16. The CDR3 DNA sequence: TGTGCCAGCAGCACATTAATAGCGGGGGGGCCCCCCAGGGAGACCCAGTACTTC. Translation gives CASSTLIAGGPPRETQYF.

V gene TRBV19 combines with J gene TRBJ2-3, with 13 bases aligning to TRBD2. V gave up 5 bases and J gave up 6 bases; unmatched junction bases: 11. The CDR3 sequence is 17 residues long. Germline CDR1 LNHDA, CDR2 SQIVND (reference sequence). CDR3 nucleotides: TGTGCCAGTAGTCTCAGTACGGGACTAGCGGGATCGGATACGCAGTATTTT. This encodes CASSLSTGLAGSDTQYF.

In this sample, this clone turned up a few times. The chain joins TRBV4-3 to TRBJ1-6, with D maybe TRBD1 (5 bases). Germline values: CDR1 LGHNA, CDR2 YSLEER. The CDR3 loop spans 13 amino acids. Trimming stripped 1 base from V and 8 bases from J, with 6 bases between. CDR3 sequence (DNA): TGCGCCAGCAGCCAAGGACAGTATTCACCCCTCCACTTT. This codes for CASSQGQYSPLHF.

This chain uses TRBV7-9 with TRBJ2-7; 10 bases line up with TRBD1. The J segment lost 2 bases and the V segment lost 5 bases, leaving 6 bases of the junction unmatched. CDR1 and CDR2 from the germline V gene are SEHNR and FQNEAQ (reference sequence). CDR3 length: 15 residues. The CDR3 DNA is TGTGCCAGCAGCCTACAGGGGACAGGGGCCTACGAGCAGTACTTC. This codes for CASSLQGTGAYEQYF. Supplemented by reference TRBV7-9 and TRBJ2-7, the full variable domain reads DTGVSQNPRHKITKRGQNVTFRCDPISEHNRLYWYRQTLGQGPEFLTYFQNEAQLEKSRLLSDRFSAERPKGSFSTLEIQRTEQGDSAMYLCASSLQGTGAYEQYFGPGTRLTVT.

CDR3 DNA sequence: TGTGCCAGCAGCCCCGGACAGATTGGAAACACCATATATTTT. Translated, it gives CASSPGQIGNTIYF. This rearrangement joins TRBV6-5 to TRBJ1-3; D perhaps matches TRBD1 (6 bases). CDR1 is MNHEY, CDR2 SVGAGI, per germline. Between the trimmed V and J ends, which lost 6 bases and 3 bases, there was a span of 12 bases. This CDR3 region has 14 residues.

V usage is TRBV30 and J usage is TRBJ2-7, with 8 positions matching TRBD2. The CDR3 consists of 16 residues. Losses at the gene ends were 3 bases for V and 0 bases for J; bases not matched to a gene: 10. Germline V gene data show CDR1 as GTSNPN and CDR2 as SVGIG (reference sequence). This CDR3 reads CAWSNLGTRASYEQYF. The CDR3 coding sequence is TGTGCCTGGAGCAACCTTGGGACTAGGGCCTCCTACGAGCAGTACTTC.

The chain links TRBV4-1 to TRBJ2-7, with TRBD2 identical over 10 bases. The germline V gene encodes CDR1 MGHRA and CDR2 YSYEKL. V was clipped by 5 bases and J by 3 bases; unmatched bases: 10. This CDR3 comprises 16 residues. In DNA, the CDR3 is TGCGCCAGCAGCGGTGATCCTAGCGGGAGAGACTACGAGCAGTACTTC. Its protein is CASSGDPSGRDYEQYF.

This clone was counted only a few times. The chain carries TRBV10-3 and TRBJ2-6; D is ambiguous. V was pared by 2 bases and J by 0 bases, with 8 bases between. Germline-derived CDR1 and CDR2 are ENHRY and SYGVKD. There are 16 residues in the CDR3. In DNA, the CDR3 is TGTGCCATCAGTGAGGAAAAGAGCTCTGGGGCCAACGTCCTGACTTTC. Protein product: CAISEEKSSGANVLTF.

This rearrangement joins TRBV5-6 to TRBJ1-5; 7 bases are a match to TRBD1. Germline V gene data show CDR1 as SGHDT and CDR2 as YYEEEE. V was clipped by 1 base and J by 1 base; unmatched bases: 8. The CDR3 is made up of 17 amino acids. CDR3 amino acids: CASSLFTGAASNQPQHF. The CDR3 DNA is TGTGCCAGCAGCTTGTTTACAGGGGCGGCGAGCAATCAGCCCCAGCATTTT.

The V call is TRBV7-9, the J call TRBJ2-1, with TRBD2 matching over 7 bases. Looked up from germline, CDR1 is SEHNR and CDR2 is FQNEAQ (reference sequence). The CDR3 sequence is 15 residues long. The V and J ends lost 5 bases and 8 bases, in that order; junction bases with no gene match: 12. The CDR3 bases are TGTGCCAGCAGCCCTCTAGCGGCGCCCGGGGATGAGCAGTTCTTC. Its translation: CASSPLAAPGDEQFF.

The chain couples TRBV13 to TRBJ2-7, with D perhaps matching TRBD1 (6 bases). CDR3 length: 14 residues. Germline loops: CDR1 PRHDT, CDR2 FYEKMQ (reference sequence). V dropped 0 bases and J dropped 2 bases, with 8 bases sitting between them. CDR3 DNA sequence: TGTGCCAGCAGCTTAGGGACAGGTCCCTACGAGCAGTACTTC. This sequence encodes CASSLGTGPYEQYF.

This chain connects TRBV5-1 to TRBJ2-5; D gene uncertain. The CDR3 has 14 amino acids. The germline V gene encodes CDR1 SGHRS and CDR2 YFSETQ. V lost 4 bases, J lost 0 bases, and 10 bases lay in between. CDR3 region: CASSETAYQETQYF. CDR3 in DNA: TGCGCCAGCAGCGAAACTGCGTACCAAGAGACCCAGTACTTC.

This chain joins TRBV19 and TRBJ2-1, with a tentative D call TRBD2 (5 bases). CDR3 length: 16 residues. Per germline, CDR1 LNHDA and CDR2 SQIVND (reference sequence). Trimming removed 1 base from V and 2 bases from J, with 12 bases in between. Written as DNA, the CDR3 is TGTGCCAGTAGTATAGGAGAGCCGGGGACCTACAATGAGCAGTTCTTC. Amino acids: CASSIGEPGTYNEQFF.

The chain recombines TRBV21-1 with TRBJ1-1. TRBV21-1 is marked as a pseudogene. This CDR3 has 14 amino acids. This CDR3 is CASSKEEAGTEAFF. Here the CDR3 DNA reads TGTGCCAGCAGCAAAGAAGAGGCGGGGACTGAAGCTTTCTTT.

The rearrangement links TRBV18 to TRBJ1-6, with a possible D match to TRBD1 (5 bases). The germline CDR1 and CDR2 sequences are KGHSH and LQKENI. Trimming removed 6 bases from V and 4 bases from J, with 13 bases in between. The CDR3 is 15 amino acids. The CDR3 here is CASSTKGTYNSPLHF. CDR3 DNA sequence: TGTGCCAGCTCCACCAAGGGGACTTATAATTCACCCCTCCACTTT.

The J gene is TRBJ1-2, the V gene TRBV4-3; no clear D gene. V was trimmed by 0 bases and J by 7 bases, leaving 15 bases between them. The CDR3 length is 15 residues. Germline CDR1 and CDR2: LGHNA and YSLEER. The CDR3 reads CASSQDPGREAGYTF. In nucleotides, the CDR3 is TGCGCCAGCAGCCAAGATCCCGGGAGGGAAGCTGGCTACACCTTC.

The chain uses TRBV5-1 and TRBJ2-7; the match to TRBD2 covers 14 bases. The ends lost 4 bases at V and 12 bases at J; junction bases unmatched: 9. The CDR3 totals 14 residues. Germline lookup yields CDR1 SGHRS and CDR2 YFSETQ. CDR3 protein: CASSPGLAGARGYF. CDR3 coding DNA: TGCGCCAGCAGCCCGGGACTAGCGGGGGCCCGCGGGTACTTC.

The sample holds one count of this clone. The CDR3 DNA follows: TGTGCCAGCAGCGGGACTAGCGGGACCTACGAGCAGTACTTC. As protein: CASSGTSGTYEQYF. This rearrangement joins TRBV5-6 to TRBJ2-7; 13 bases are a match to TRBD2. This CDR3 has 14 amino acids. Germline V gene sequence: CDR1 SGHDT, CDR2 YYEEEE. V trimming: 4 bases; J trimming: 2 bases; junction bases outside the gene matches: 0.

This chain links TRBV6-5 with TRBJ2-1; 7 bases line up with TRBD1. This CDR3 comprises 14 residues. The germline CDR1 and CDR2 sequences are MNHEY and SVGAGI. The V and J ends lost 5 bases and 8 bases, in that order; junction bases with no gene match: 9. The CDR3 reads CASSPQGVIDEQFF. CDR3 sequence (DNA): TGTGCCAGCAGTCCGCAGGGGGTTATCGATGAGCAGTTCTTC.

The chain employs TRBV28 and TRBJ2-7; the match to TRBD1 covers 9 bases. Per the germline V gene, CDR1 is MDHEN and CDR2 is SYDVKM. The V segment lost 2 bases and the J segment 0 bases; nucleotides outside the gene matches: 2. There are 15 residues in the CDR3. CDR3 nucleotides: TGTGCCAGCAGTTTAGTGGACAGGGGCTCCTACGAGCAGTACTTC. As protein: CASSLVDRGSYEQYF.

The count of this clone is one. The genes are TRBV25-1 and TRBJ2-5, with 9 bases identical to TRBD2. Germline V lookup: CDR1 MGHDK, CDR2 SYGVNS. V gave up 6 bases and J gave up 2 bases; unmatched junction bases: 7. This CDR3 is 15 amino acids long. The CDR3 spells CASRKAGGAQETQYF. Here the CDR3 DNA reads TGTGCCAGCAGAAAAGCGGGAGGTGCTCAAGAGACCCAGTACTTC.

This clone has just one count. This chain connects TRBV6-2 or TRBV6-3 to TRBJ2-4, with 14 bases matching TRBD2. Germline V gene lookup returns CDR1 MNHEY and CDR2 SVGEGT. This CDR3 contains 18 residues. J lost 0 bases, V lost 5 bases, and 6 bases had no gene match. The CDR3 protein is CASSLRTSGGLAKNIQYF. CDR3 nucleotides: TGTGCCAGCAGTCTAAGGACTAGCGGGGGGTTAGCCAAAAACATTCAGTACTTC.

V is TRBV29-1 and J is TRBJ2-7, with 9 bases identical to TRBD2. The CDR3 length is 14 residues. The germline gives CDR1 SQVTM, CDR2 ANQGSEA. The junction had 11 bases not matched to a gene; V was cut back by 4 bases and J by 7 bases. CDR3 coding DNA: TGCAGCGTTGTTCTGGCGGGAGGGTCTGGGGAGCAGTACTTC. This codes for CSVVLAGGSGEQYF.

V gene TRBV7-8 combines with J gene TRBJ2-7, with 11 bases matching TRBD2. V lost 2 bases to trimming and J lost 1 base; unmatched junction nucleotides: 4. CDR3 length equals 16 residues. Germline assignment: CDR1 SGHVS and CDR2 FQNEAQ. The CDR3 DNA follows: TGTGCCAGCAGCTTAATCGGGACTAGCGGATCCTACGAGCAGTACTTC. Encoded protein: CASSLIGTSGSYEQYF.

J is TRBJ2-3 and V is TRBV2, with 8 positions matching TRBD2. CDR3 length: 16 residues. Germline CDR1 and CDR2: SNHLY and FYNNEI. Unmatched junction bases numbered 13, after V lost 8 bases and J lost 3 bases. For the CDR3, the DNA is TGTGCCAGCGACAAGAGAATAGCGGGGCCTACAGATACGCAGTATTTT. This gives the protein CASDKRIAGPTDTQYF.